The next 16 T cell receptor beta chains were all read from a single sample in a study of control samples from healthy donors and cancer patients. TCRdb's table, derived via immunoSEQ multiplex PCR, lists solely in-frame clones and lacks some. The sample contains more than 140,000 clones, about 90% of which appear only once. The sequencing sample was made of blood. Receptors were obtained from a man aged 18 to 30 in good health.

This chain joins TRBV7-3 and TRBJ2-3; a weak D match, TRBD1 (6 bases). V lost 0 bases, J lost 5 bases, and 18 bases lay in between. Germline CDR1 is SGHTA and CDR2 is FQGTGA. CDR3 size: 17 residues. DNA of the CDR3: TGTGCCAGCAGCTTAACTGTGAATGGGGGCTCAGGAGATACGCAGTATTTT. Translation gives CASSLTVNGGSGDTQYF. Variable domain in full (rest from reference TRBV7-3 and TRBJ2-3): GAGVSQTPSNKVTEKGKYVELRCDPISGHTALYWYRQSLGQGPEFLIYFQGTGAADDSGLPNDRFFAVRPEGSVSTLKIQRTERGDSAVYLCASSLTVNGGSGDTQYFGPGTRLTVL.

J is TRBJ1-5 and V is TRBV7-9; 8 bases map to TRBD1. The CDR3 loop spans 16 amino acids. From germline, CDR1 is SEHNR and CDR2 FQNEAQ (reference sequence). V lost 0 bases and J lost 5; bases outside the gene matches: 6. The CDR3 here is CASSLAAGQVDQPQHF. Here the CDR3 DNA reads TGTGCCAGCAGCTTAGCTGCGGGACAGGTAGATCAGCCCCAGCATTTT.

V is TRBV19 and J is TRBJ1-3; 9 bases are shared with TRBD1. V was pared by 2 bases and J by 2 bases, with 4 bases of the junction left unmatched. Germline lookup yields CDR1 LNHDA and CDR2 SQIVND (reference sequence). The CDR3 spans 16 residues. CDR3 sequence reads: CASSIKRTGAGNTIYF. In DNA, the CDR3 is TGTGCCAGTAGTATAAAGCGGACAGGGGCTGGAAACACCATATATTTT.

This CDR3 reads CASSQGTGGTNEKLFF. CDR3 in DNA: TGCGCCAGCAGCCAAGGGACAGGGGGGACTAATGAAAAACTGTTTTTT. V gene TRBV5-1 combines with J gene TRBJ1-4, with TRBD1 matching 11 bases. The CDR3 is made up of 16 amino acids. Germline assignment: CDR1 SGHRS and CDR2 YFSETQ. With 4 bases clipped from V and 2 bases from J, the junction kept 4 bases outside the gene matches.

This rearrangement joins TRBV25-1 to TRBJ2-3; 11 bases agree with TRBD2. This CDR3 is built from 16 residues. V shed 3 bases, J shed 2 bases, and the junction held 4 bases outside the gene matches. Germline V gene sequence: CDR1 MGHDK, CDR2 SYGVNS. CDR3 sequence: CASSELAGGLTDTQYF. The CDR3 DNA sequence: TGTGCCAGCAGTGAGCTAGCGGGGGGCCTCACAGATACGCAGTATTTT. The variable domain in full, with the rest retrieved from reference TRBV25-1 and TRBJ2-3, is EADIYQTPRYLVIGTGKKITLECSQTMGHDKMYWYQQDPGMELHLIHYSYGVNSTEKGDLSSESTVSRIRTEHFPLTLESARPSHTSQYLCASSELAGGLTDTQYFGPGTRLTVL.

The chain uses TRBV5-4 and TRBJ1-2; 7 bases agree with TRBD1. CDR3 size: 14 residues. CDR1 and CDR2 (germline): SGHNT, YYREEE (reference sequence). After removal of 4 bases from V and 6 bases from J, the junction contained 9 bases not matched to a gene. The CDR3 protein is CASSLPTGFNGYTF. The CDR3 nucleotides read TGTGCCAGCAGCCTACCGACAGGGTTTAATGGCTACACCTTC.

This rearrangement joins TRBV7-2 to TRBJ2-2; 9 positions match TRBD2. Trimming took 6 bases from V and 4 from J; bases not matched to a gene: 9. The germline V gene encodes CDR1 SGHTA and CDR2 FQGNSA. The CDR3 consists of 16 residues. As DNA, the CDR3 is TGTGCCAGCAGAGACCTGGGACTAGCCTTCACCGGGGAGCTGTTTTTT. Residues: CASRDLGLAFTGELFF.

V and J are TRBV6-5 and TRBJ1-6, with D uncertain. Germline CDR1 MNHEY, CDR2 SVGAGI. The CDR3 consists of 14 residues. The V end was cut by 9 bases, the J end by 3 bases, with 12 bases between. CDR3: CASDLTLYNSPLHF. CDR3 DNA sequence: TGTGCCAGTGACCTTACGCTCTATAATTCACCCCTCCACTTT.

The chain has TRBV25-1 and TRBJ1-1; tentative D call: TRBD1 (6 bases). Per the germline V gene, CDR1 is MGHDK and CDR2 is SYGVNS. This CDR3 is 14 amino acids long. V was pared by 4 bases and J by 4 bases, with 13 bases between. The chain's CDR3 is CASSGQGLGTEAFF. Here the CDR3 DNA reads TGTGCCAGCAGTGGCCAGGGGTTGGGCACTGAAGCTTTCTTT.

The rearrangement uses TRBV10-2 and TRBJ2-5, with 13 positions matching TRBD2. With V trimmed by 4 bases and J by 6 bases, 11 bases remained unmatched. The CDR3 has 17 residues. CDR1 is WSHSY and CDR2 is SAAADI in the germline V gene. CDR3 nucleotide sequence: TGCGCCAGCAGTGTCGAGGGACTAGCGGGGACCGGGAAGACCCAGTACTTC. Translated, it gives CASSVEGLAGTGKTQYF.

The chain is built from TRBV7-7 and TRBJ1-1, with 8 nucleotides matching TRBD1. The CDR3 is made up of 13 amino acids. Germline V lookup: CDR1 SSHAT, CDR2 FNYEAQ (reference sequence). With V trimmed by 2 bases and J by 13 bases, 9 bases remained unmatched. The CDR3 DNA reads as TGTGCCAGCAGCTTAACCAAGGACAGGGAGGTTTTCTTT. Its translation: CASSLTKDREVFF. Combining the CDR3 with reference TRBV7-7 and TRBJ1-1 gives the whole variable domain GAGVSQSPRYKVTKRGQDVTLRCDPISSHATLYWYQQALGQGPEFLTYFNYEAQPDKSGLPSDRFSAERPEGSISTLTIQRTEQRDSAMYRCASSLTKDREVFFGQGTRLTVV.

CDR3 nucleotides: TGTGCCAGCAGCACCACTATATCCTACGAGCAGTACTTC. It codes for CASSTTISYEQYF. The chain joins TRBV11-3 to TRBJ2-7; D unresolved. The CDR3 length is 13 residues. V gave up 5 bases and J gave up 1 base, with 9 bases separating them. Germline CDR1 is SGHNT and CDR2 is YENEEA.

The rearrangement uses TRBV7-9 and TRBJ1-2; the match to TRBD1 covers 7 bases. The germline gives CDR1 SEHNR, CDR2 FQNEAQ (reference sequence). Trimming took 5 bases from V and 3 from J; bases not matched to a gene: 6. The CDR3 totals 14 residues. CDR3 sequence reads: CASSARQGYYGYTF. CDR3 in DNA: TGTGCCAGCAGCGCCCGACAGGGATACTATGGCTACACCTTC.

The V and J genes are TRBV6-5 and TRBJ1-2; D is possibly TRBD1 (5 bases). The CDR3 is 13 amino acids. Deletions cut 6 bases from V and 7 bases from J, with 15 bases between. Germline assignment: CDR1 MNHEY and CDR2 SVGAGI. CDR3 residues: CASSLGGDGGYTF. CDR3 nucleotides: TGTGCCAGCAGCCTCGGGGGGGACGGTGGCTACACCTTC.

The rearrangement uses TRBV7-9 and TRBJ1-1; no clear D gene. This CDR3 has 13 amino acids. CDR1 and CDR2 (germline): SEHNR, FQNEAQ (reference sequence). Trimming took off 5 bases at V and 0 bases at J, with 7 bases between the two ends. CDR3 in DNA: TGTGCCAGCAGCAAGGACCTGAACACTGAAGCTTTCTTT. This codes for CASSKDLNTEAFF.

The gene calls are TRBV19 and TRBJ2-5; 8 bases align to TRBD1. V lost 6 bases and J lost 5; bases outside the gene matches: 5. The CDR3 loop spans 13 amino acids. Germline CDR1 is LNHDA and CDR2 is SQIVND (reference sequence). This chain's CDR3 is CASSGQGGETQYF. In DNA, the CDR3 is TGTGCCAGTAGCGGACAGGGCGGGGAGACCCAGTACTTC.